The present T cell receptor (beta chain) was sequenced within a study of blood T cell repertoires in COVID-19. Study in general: Sources were T cells, B-cell-depleted T cells, or PBMCs; the material itself was cDNA or gDNA.

TCRdb keeps only in-frame clones here, not all; method: immunoSEQ multiplex PCR. The sample yields about 250,000 clones, approximately 85% seen once. Material for sequencing was peripheral blood. The sequence derives from a woman in her 70s with acute or convalescent COVID-19.

CDR3 sequence: CASSLSRTRERGETQYF. The DNA of the CDR3 is TGTGCCAGCAGCTTAAGCCGTACTCGCGAGAGAGGAGAGACCCAGTACTTC. The chain carries TRBV7-2 and TRBJ2-5; D is uncertain. V lost 2 bases and J 4 bases, leaving 20 bases between the germline ends. Germline assignment: CDR1 SGHTA and CDR2 FQGNSA. CDR3 size: 17 residues.